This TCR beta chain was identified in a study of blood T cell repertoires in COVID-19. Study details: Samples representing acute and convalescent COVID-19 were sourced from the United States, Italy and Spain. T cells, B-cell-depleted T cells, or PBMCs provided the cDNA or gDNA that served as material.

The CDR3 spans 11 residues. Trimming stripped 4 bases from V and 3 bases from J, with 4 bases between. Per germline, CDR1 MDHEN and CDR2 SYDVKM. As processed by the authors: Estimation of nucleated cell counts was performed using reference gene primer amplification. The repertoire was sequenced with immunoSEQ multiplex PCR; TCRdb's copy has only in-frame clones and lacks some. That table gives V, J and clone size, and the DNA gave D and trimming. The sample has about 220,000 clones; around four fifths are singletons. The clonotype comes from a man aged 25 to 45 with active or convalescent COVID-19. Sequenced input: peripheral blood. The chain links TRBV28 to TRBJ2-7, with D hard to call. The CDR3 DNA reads TGTGCCAGCAGTTCGGTCTACGAGCAGTACTTC. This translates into CASSSVYEQYF.